Each of the 26 T cell receptor beta chains below was sequenced from the same sample in a study of T cell responses to AZD1222 COVID-19 vaccine (dated by TCRdb to 2020 to 2022). The library was made by the immunoSEQ multiplex PCR assay. TCRdb retrieved this table from immuneACCESS and kept in-frame rearrangements only. Not all clones are present; in checked studies, unresolved V genes account for under half, and no reason is known for the remainder. The table for this sample lists about 140,000 clones. Of the sample, about 2.2% is held by the ten largest clones. The time point label, as the study defines it: baseline before first vaccination. The specimen was peripheral blood. Receptors originate from an adult in good health.

This chain links TRBV6-5 with TRBJ2-2, with D perhaps matching TRBD1 (6 bases). The CDR3 consists of 15 residues. V was clipped by 5 bases and J by 0 bases, with 10 bases between them. Germline lookup yields CDR1 MNHEY and CDR2 SVGAGI. The CDR3 here is CASSRDKANTGELFF. The CDR3 bases are TGTGCCAGCAGTCGGGACAAGGCGAACACCGGGGAGCTGTTTTTT.

The V and J genes are TRBV3-1 (or the pseudogene TRBV3-2) and TRBJ2-7; 7 nucleotides match TRBD1. This CDR3 is built from 15 residues. V shed 1 base, J shed 6 bases, and the junction held 9 bases outside the gene matches. The germline gives CDR1 LGHDT, CDR2 YNNKEL (reference sequence). CDR3 loop: CASSQGDRYHGEQYF. In nucleotides, the CDR3 is TGTGCCAGCAGCCAAGGGGACAGATACCACGGCGAGCAGTACTTC.

The rearrangement joins TRBV6-5 to TRBJ2-7; maybe TRBD2 (6 bases). The CDR3 is 14 residues long. Trimming took 6 bases from V and 4 from J, leaving 16 bases between them. Germline V gives CDR1 MNHEY, CDR2 SVGAGI. CDR3 sequence (DNA): TGTGCCAGCAGCTACCTTTCGGGAGCGTACGAGCAGTACTTC. Its translation: CASSYLSGAYEQYF.

The J gene is TRBJ1-1, the V gene TRBV9; no definite D call. The CDR3 has 15 residues. Germline CDR1 is SGDLS and CDR2 is YYNGEE. Trimming removed 4 bases at V and 0 bases at J, with 13 bases between. The CDR3 region has the DNA TGTGCCAGCAGCCCCCGGACGGGGATGAACACTGAAGCTTTCTTT. Protein sequence: CASSPRTGMNTEAFF. The complete variable domain, with remaining parts taken from reference TRBV9 and TRBJ1-1, reads DSGVTQTPKHLITATGQRVTLRCSPRSGDLSVYWYQQSLDQGLQFLIQYYNGEERAKGNILERFSAQQFPDLHSELNLSSLELGDSALYFCASSPRTGMNTEAFFGQGTRLTVV.

This chain connects TRBV19 to TRBJ1-2; D may be TRBD1 (5 bases). This CDR3 is 14 amino acids long. V was clipped by 3 bases and J by 7 bases, with 15 bases between them. Germline V gene data show CDR1 as LNHDA and CDR2 as SQIVND (reference sequence). CDR3 loop: CASSIPDSPSGYTF. As DNA, the CDR3 is TGTGCCAGTAGTATCCCCGACAGCCCGAGTGGCTACACCTTC.

The genes are TRBV18 and TRBJ1-1, with D perhaps TRBD1 (5 bases). Germline V gene data show CDR1 as KGHSH and CDR2 as LQKENI. The CDR3 extends over 14 amino acids. The V gene lost 5 bases and the J gene lost 2 bases, with 12 bases spanning the gap. Here the CDR3 DNA reads TGTGCCAGCTCAGTGGACACGGATAACACTGAAGCTTTCTTT. Its translation is CASSVDTDNTEAFF.

This chain links TRBV6-6 with TRBJ2-7, with 9 bases aligning to TRBD2. The V gene's germline CDR1 is MNHNY and CDR2 SVGAGI (reference sequence). The CDR3 covers 14 residues. Germline trimming cut 6 bases from V and 2 bases from J; bases unmatched to any gene: 5. The CDR3 loop is CASRTSGDTYEQYF. CDR3 nucleotides: TGTGCCAGCAGGACTAGCGGAGACACCTACGAGCAGTACTTC.

This chain uses TRBV27 with TRBJ2-3, with D possibly being TRBD2 (6 bases). The V end was cut by 2 bases, the J end by 0 bases, with 15 bases between. CDR1 and CDR2 from the germline V gene are MNHEY and SMNVEV (reference sequence). The CDR3 totals 17 residues. DNA of the CDR3: TGTGCCAGCAGTTTACGCGGGGCCAGGCAAAGCACAGATACGCAGTATTTT. This encodes CASSLRGARQSTDTQYF.

In DNA form, the CDR3 reads TGTGCCTGGATAGGCCAGGGGGTTGGGGAAAAACTGTTTTTT. Its protein product is CAWIGQGVGEKLFF. V and J are TRBV30 and TRBJ1-4, with 7 positions matching TRBD1. Germline loops: CDR1 GTSNPN, CDR2 SVGIG (reference sequence). V gave up 4 bases and J gave up 8 bases; unmatched junction bases: 10. The CDR3 has 14 amino acids.

Here the CDR3 reads CASGNFGNTIYF. In DNA form, the CDR3 reads TGTGCCAGCGGAAATTTTGGAAACACCATATATTTT. V is TRBV5-6 and J is TRBJ1-3; D is uncertain. Germline CDR1 reads SGHDT; CDR2 reads YYEEEE. Trimming shortened V by 7 bases and J by 3 bases, and 8 bases separated the two germline ends. This CDR3 region has 12 residues.

V gene TRBV19 combines with J gene TRBJ1-5, with a possible D match to TRBD1 (5 bases). The germline V gene has CDR1 LNHDA and CDR2 SQIVND (reference sequence). V shed 10 bases and J shed 1 base, with 14 bases lying between them. This CDR3 spans 14 amino acids. The chain's CDR3 is CATSRGDSNQPQHF. DNA of the CDR3: TGTGCCACTTCAAGGGGTGACAGCAATCAGCCCCAGCATTTT.

This chain connects TRBV7-9 to TRBJ2-2; D perhaps matches TRBD1 (7 bases). The CDR3 extends over 16 amino acids. The V gene's germline CDR1 is SEHNR and CDR2 FQNEAQ (reference sequence). Trimming left V 4 bases short and J 0 bases short, with 12 bases between. The DNA for the CDR3 is TGTGCCAGCAGCTGGGCGGGACAGACGAACACCGGGGAGCTGTTTTTT. Translated: CASSWAGQTNTGELFF.

This chain links TRBV9 with TRBJ1-1, with 7 bases identical to TRBD1. CDR3 length equals 14 residues. Germline CDR1 and CDR2: SGDLS and YYNGEE. The ends lost 0 bases at V and 5 bases at J; junction bases unmatched: 4. The CDR3 sequence is CASSVAPTGTEAFF. The CDR3 DNA reads as TGTGCCAGCAGCGTAGCGCCGACAGGGACTGAAGCTTTCTTT.

Worth noting for this clone: The junction differs from germline at one of its ends, possibly a read error. V usage is TRBV7-9 and J usage is TRBJ1-1, with 9 bases lining up with TRBD1. The germline gives CDR1 SEHNR, CDR2 FQNEAQ (reference sequence). CDR3 length: 12 residues. CDR3 region: CASSTGGTEVFF. The DNA of the CDR3 is TGTGCCAGCAGCACAGGGGGCACTGAAGTTTTCTTT.

The V and J genes are TRBV5-8 and TRBJ2-7; D is possibly TRBD1 or TRBD2 (6 bases each). The CDR3 runs to 13 residues. From germline, CDR1 is SGHTS and CDR2 YDEGEE. Between the trimmed V and J ends, which lost 3 bases and 2 bases, there was a span of 9 bases. CDR3 loop: CASSSRGAYEQYF. The CDR3 DNA is TGTGCCAGCAGCTCTAGGGGGGCCTACGAGCAGTACTTC. The complete variable domain, with remaining parts taken from reference TRBV5-8 and TRBJ2-7, reads EAGVTQSPTHLIKTRGQQATLRCSPISGHTSVYWYQQALGLGLQFLLWYDEGEERNRGNFPPRFSGRQFPNYSSELNVNALELEDSALYLCASSSRGAYEQYFGPGTRLTVT.

The chain combines TRBV20-1 with TRBJ2-2; D gene uncertain. Per the germline V gene, CDR1 is DFQATT and CDR2 is SNEGSKA (reference sequence). The CDR3 consists of 11 residues. Trimming shortened V by 6 bases and J by 5 bases, and 7 bases separated the two germline ends. CDR3 coding DNA: TGCAGTGCACAAAGAACCGGGGAGCTGTTTTTT. Translated, it gives CSAQRTGELFF.

The chain is built from TRBV27 and TRBJ1-2; 7 bases are shared with TRBD1. V lost 6 bases and J lost 6; bases outside the gene matches: 13. This CDR3 region has 15 residues. The germline V gene encodes CDR1 MNHEY and CDR2 SMNVEV (reference sequence). The CDR3 reads CASRSGQVPRDGYTF. The CDR3, as DNA: TGTGCCAGCAGATCCGGACAGGTGCCTCGGGATGGCTACACCTTC.

The chain couples TRBV5-1 to TRBJ2-7, with TRBD2 identical over 11 bases. The CDR3 covers 15 residues. CDR1 and CDR2 (germline): SGHRS, YFSETQ. V shed 3 bases, J shed 3 bases, and the junction held 5 bases outside the gene matches. CDR3: CASSSTSGANYEQYF. The DNA of the CDR3 is TGCGCCAGCAGCTCGACTAGCGGGGCAAACTACGAGCAGTACTTC.

The chain couples TRBV28 to TRBJ2-7; no clear D gene. The germline V gene has CDR1 MDHEN and CDR2 SYDVKM. CDR3 length: 14 amino acids. The V gene lost 7 bases and the J gene lost 2 bases, with 15 bases spanning the gap. The CDR3 reads CASKKRPQAYEQYF. For the CDR3, the DNA is TGTGCCAGCAAAAAGAGACCCCAGGCCTACGAGCAGTACTTC. Full variable domain (missing parts from reference TRBV28 and TRBJ2-7): DVKVTQSSRYLVKRTGEKVFLECVQDMDHENMFWYRQDPGLGLRLIYFSYDVKMKEKGDIPEGYSVSREKKERFSLILESASTNQTSMYLCASKKRPQAYEQYFGPGTRLTVT.

The chain couples TRBV6-5 to TRBJ1-2; D is possibly TRBD1 (5 bases). Germline CDR1 MNHEY, CDR2 SVGAGI. This CDR3 comprises 12 residues. V lost 2 bases to trimming and J lost 6 bases, with 7 bases between them. DNA of the CDR3: TGTGCCAGCAGTTACCTGGGGCATGGCTACACCTTC. Protein: CASSYLGHGYTF.

The V call is TRBV4-1, the J call TRBJ1-5; 8 positions agree with TRBD1. From germline, CDR1 is MGHRA and CDR2 YSYEKL. J was trimmed by 4 bases and V by 0 bases; bases with no gene match: 8. The CDR3 sequence is 17 residues long. The CDR3 loop is CASSQDRGRGLNQPQHF. The CDR3 DNA is TGCGCCAGCAGCCAAGACCGGGGCAGGGGGCTGAATCAGCCCCAGCATTTT.

The J gene is TRBJ1-1, the V gene TRBV11-2, with TRBD1 as a possible D gene (5 bases). The CDR3 length is 13 residues. The germline CDR1 and CDR2 sequences are SGHAT and FQNNGV. V lost 3 bases to trimming and J lost 1 base, with 6 bases between them. In DNA form, the CDR3 reads TGTGCCAGCAGCTTCGGGGGGAACACTGAAGCTTTCTTT. It encodes CASSFGGNTEAFF.

The V call is TRBV4-2, the J call TRBJ1-6; D perhaps matches TRBD1 (6 bases). CDR1 and CDR2 (germline): LGHNA, YNFKEQ. V was pared by 0 bases and J by 7 bases, with 13 bases between. This CDR3 spans 16 amino acids. CDR3 bases: TGTGCCAGCAGCCAAGATCTAGGGGGTGCCAATTCACCCCTCCACTTT. Translation gives CASSQDLGGANSPLHF.

The chain recombines TRBV9 with TRBJ1-2; 7 positions agree with TRBD1. This CDR3 is built from 16 residues. Germline loops: CDR1 SGDLS, CDR2 YYNGEE. J was trimmed by 5 bases and V by 3 bases; bases with no gene match: 13. In DNA, the CDR3 is TGTGCCAGCAGCGCCACTCCAACTCAGGGGGTGTATGGCTACACCTTC. Translated, it gives CASSATPTQGVYGYTF. Looking up the rest from reference TRBV9 and TRBJ1-2 gives the full variable domain: DSGVTQTPKHLITATGQRVTLRCSPRSGDLSVYWYQQSLDQGLQFLIQYYNGEERAKGNILERFSAQQFPDLHSELNLSSLELGDSALYFCASSATPTQGVYGYTFGSGTRLTVV.

V gene TRBV5-1 combines with J gene TRBJ2-2; D gene unclear. Trimming pared 1 base from V and 6 bases from J, leaving 13 bases between. The V gene's germline CDR1 is SGHRS and CDR2 YFSETQ. The CDR3 has 15 amino acids. This CDR3 reads CASSLRDSLAGELFF. CDR3 nucleotide sequence: TGCGCCAGCAGCTTGAGAGACTCCTTGGCCGGGGAGCTGTTTTTT.

This chain joins TRBV9 and TRBJ2-7; D is perhaps TRBD1 (6 bases). CDR1 is SGDLS and CDR2 is YYNGEE in the germline V gene. CDR3 length equals 14 residues. The V gene lost 5 bases and the J gene lost 0 bases, with 12 bases spanning the gap. Here the CDR3 DNA reads TGTGCCAGCAGTGCTACAGGGAGCTCCTACGAGCAGTACTTC. Translation: CASSATGSSYEQYF.